This TCR beta chain was sequenced during a study of vaccination and CD4 T cells after COVID-19. Overall study context: Between diagnosis and the drawing of post-COVID samples lay a median roughly 94 days (range 35 to 161). Blood was drawn a median around 66 days post second dose, range 14 to 241. Cultures serving as controls received a peptide pool (CEFX or HIV-1 Nef) or no peptide. Findings and limits, study-wide: The study found that a median about 87% of reactive clones in convalescent patients appeared only post-vaccination.

Stated treatment: approximately nine-day PBMC culture with coronavirus spike peptide pools or control peptides (ViraFEST assay). With 1 base removed from V and 0 bases from J, the gap between germline ends came to 16 bases. The CDR3 covers 17 residues. The germline gives CDR1 SNHLY, CDR2 FYNNEI. With respect to this clonotype: Antigen: not known.

Cultured CD4+ T-cell DNA underwent Oncomine TCR Beta short-read sequencing. MiXCR was run by TCRdb on the PCR reads, yielding one entry per CDR3 protein. The sample includes 11,000 to 15,000 distinct CDR3 sequences, 61% of them seen just once. This TCR derives from a human donor who had recovered from COVID-19. This chain links TRBV2 with TRBJ2-7; D is ambiguous. Sequencing was carried out using CD4+ T cells from blood, cultured in vitro. CDR3 coding DNA: TGTGCCAGCAGTGAAGGCTTACAGAGTCCCAGCTCCTACGAGCAGTACTTC. Its protein product is CASSEGLQSPSSYEQYF.